What follows describes a single TCR beta chain. This specimen comes from a study of T cell responses to AZD1222 COVID-19 vaccine. Using immunoSEQ multiplex PCR, the repertoire was profiled, and TCRdb retains in-frame clones only, with some absent. Of some 120,000 clones in the sample, around 90% were seen once. This specimen consisted of peripheral blood, obtained on day 0 of AZD1222 vaccination. The sequence was obtained from an adult in good health.

CDR3 protein: CASKGAGGASWSGYTF. In DNA form, the CDR3 reads TGTGCCAGCAAGGGGGCAGGGGGCGCCTCGTGGAGTGGCTACACCTTC. The chain carries TRBV19 and TRBJ1-2; TRBD1 aligns across 8 bases. V shed 9 bases, J shed 7 bases, and the junction held 19 bases outside the gene matches. The CDR3 is 16 amino acids. In germline, CDR1 is LNHDA, CDR2 SQIVND (reference sequence).